The T cell receptor beta chain under discussion was sequenced for a study of T cells expressing NK-cell markers. Study details: Seropositivity for HCMV was found in most of the eight sequenced donors, with one seronegative.

This CDR3 region has 13 residues. The germline gives CDR1 MNHEY, CDR2 SMNVEV (reference sequence). In the case of this clonotype: The antigen remains undetermined.

With UMIs, 5'RACE template switching was used to make TCR beta cDNA. TCRdb re-called the 5' RACE reads; one entry per CDR3 protein, DNA not given. Recorded for this sample: approximately 170,000 distinct CDR3 sequences. Notes on the study in general: Several donors likewise had their CD3+CD56-NKG2C+ fraction led by these clonotypes. NKG2C+ dominant clonotype frequencies in five to seven donors were roughly 1.0-7.5% of CD8+ T cells.

The origin of this receptor is a man aged 18-69 years in good health. The gene calls are TRBV27 and TRBJ2-3. Sequenced material: blood T cells: a sorted CD56 or NKG2C T cell subset, CD4+ or CD8+ T cells, or bulk PBMC T cells (not recorded which). This CDR3 is CASSLSTFRTQYF.